A single T cell receptor beta chain is shown here with its context. The antigen this receptor binds is unknown. Base qualities were left out, and no much larger clone turns up one base away. The data originate from a study of cytomegalovirus exposure and HLA in healthy donors (TCRdb year 2017). Turning to the overall study: According to an earlier analysis of 587 of the donors, 150 million to 200 million T cells yielded 117 million unique TCR beta sequences and about 300 Gb of sequence data. About 300 gigabases of sequencing data and tens of millions of unique TCR sequences were included in an early release covering roughly 600 HLA-typed donors. Of the 350 to 400 genotyped donors, about 80% fell in the genetic ancestry cluster associated with self-reported Caucasian donors. The study aimed to test whether cataloging public T cell receptors could reveal signatures of past pathogen exposure. The study used immunosequencing to profile the T cell repertoires of under 700 subjects and linked those repertoires to cytomegalovirus serostatus. A separate validation cohort of roughly 110 different subjects was used in addition to the approximately 670-subject first cohort. High-throughput TCR immunosequencing, statistical association of individual TCRs with disease status, and machine learning were combined to predict cytomegalovirus infection status. To study patterns of TCR occurrence, a later analysis re-analyzed previously published TCR beta repertoires from 500 to 850 donors and added high-resolution HLA genotyping. The later analysis used no new phenotypic data to find candidate immune exposures, relying instead on TCR beta sequences and their occurrence across donors. In an earlier analysis of around 540 of the donors, high-throughput TCR beta sequencing was used to judge whether each TCR beta V gene segment behaved as functional or pseudogenic. Alongside the repertoire data, information on donor age, sex, ethnicity and CMV serostatus was compiled. In a later genetic analysis, genome-wide SNP genotypes for about 60% of the 666 donors were used, and that subset was treated as a discovery cohort. Every discovery cohort repertoire had been produced on one sequencing platform. Class I and class II HLA loci were covered by the typing at four-digit resolution. The number of typed donors differed by locus: roughly 620-640 for A, B, C, DRB1 and DQB1; 500 to 550 for DQA1; 600 to 610 for DPA1; and around 450 for DPB1. About five DR-DQ haplotypes were handled as single units for association and clustering, since linkage in the cohort was strong. On average, about 200,000 unique TCR beta nucleotide sequences were sequenced per donor among some 420 genotyped donors of the cohort, with 15% to 20% of those sequences being non-productive. Beyond this particular receptor, the publication reports: According to a later genetic analysis, donors in an Asian-associated ancestry cluster had fewer N-insertions in productive TCRs than the approximately 650-donor mean. Because the 87-base-pair reads could not distinguish some IMGT-functional V segments, including TRBV6-2 and TRBV6-3, those segments were excluded. In vitro tests confirmed that three of the cytomegalovirus-associated TCR beta chains recognize cytomegalovirus antigens. Sequencing depth was assumed to be roughly uniform across donors in the presence/absence analyses, though that assumption may not hold. The cohort was sequenced for TCR beta chains only, and without alpha or paired-chain data the features that could be detected were limited. Cytomegalovirus status was reported to be diagnosed by the classifier with high specificity and sensitivity in both the original and validation cohorts. A later analysis found that most CMV-associated TCR beta chains appeared HLA-restricted, with HLA associations seemingly driven largely by CMV exposure. Because counts were too low, 15 or so rarely observed V segments, including chromosome 9 orphons, were excluded from the earlier analysis of 587 of the donors. A further reported finding was that TCR beta sequences accurately predicted the HLA-A and HLA-B alleles for most subjects in the first cohort. A later analysis reported that several top co-occurrence clusters appeared linked to parvovirus B19, influenza, CMV and Epstein-Barr virus. Broadly in line with IMGT annotations, most TCR beta V segments showed up in productive rearrangements about 87% or about 30% of the time in an earlier analysis of 587 of the donors. Strong co-occurrence of HLA alleles, especially DR and DQ, made assigning TCR associations to individual alleles difficult. HLA typing was unavailable for some donors at each locus, so association tests used only the typed subset. A cluster of highly shared sequence variants was judged likely to be a technical artifact of the sequencing pipeline. CMV serostatus was the only immune exposure information available for the cohort. In the study, around 150 TCR beta chains were listed as associated with cytomegalovirus. A later analysis found that TCR association rates varied across HLA loci, with DRB1 alleles showing the most associated TCRs and HLA-C alleles the fewest. The authors suggested that the approach could potentially be generalized to other disease states and immunological phenotypes. Correlated functional status among segregating V segments might reflect linkage disequilibrium, but an unknown experimental factor could not be ruled out. In a later analysis, HLA-associated TCR beta chains showed more clonal expansion and lower generation probabilities than non-associated chains that were equally common. At a false discovery rate of 0.05, a later analysis linked about 16,000 TCR beta sequences to specific HLA alleles. Most TCR sequences were seen in very few donors, while some public TCRs were found in many individuals. An association between a missense DCLRE1C variant and V-gene and J-gene trimming of TCR beta chains was found in a later genetic analysis and replicated in an independent cohort.

Between the V and J ends, shortened by 2 bases and 7 bases respectively, the junction contains 12 bases. The cysteine opens and the phenylalanine closes a CDR3 of 13 amino acids. The only DNA kept is the CDR3, 39 bases in frame from the first base. CDR1 is given as KGHSH and CDR2 as LQKENI, both from the germline V gene. The cohort comprised 666 healthy bone marrow donors. All cohort members were sampled while nominally healthy, although unrecorded immune exposures were likely present. The donor was CMV seronegative and belonged to the group of 380 or so seronegative cohort members. A peripheral blood sample was collected from each donor, and TCR beta sequencing was performed on peripheral blood mononuclear cells. Genomic DNA extraction from the blood cell samples was performed with the Qiagen DNeasy Blood Extraction Kit. Libraries were prepared through the immunoSEQ multiplex PCR assay. For the multiplex PCR, a mixture combining 60 forward primers for TCR Vbeta segments and 13 reverse primers for TCR Jbeta segments was used. A multiplex PCR assay on genomic DNA amplified the CDR3 region of rearranged TCR beta genes. The amplified TCR beta libraries were sequenced on the Illumina HiSeq System as 87-base-pair reads. The original methods were these. In a later analysis, 70 million to 95 million unique TCR beta chains were counted across the approximately 670 repertoires, and around 10 million of these chains were shared by at least two donors. Raw reads were error-corrected and collapsed into unique sequences by a nearest-neighbor algorithm in which closely related sequences were merged to remove PCR and sequencing errors. Alignment of CDR3 sequences to IMGT reference sequences was used to assign V, D and J gene segments. Each retained sequence needed at least a six-nucleotide match to both a V gene segment and a J gene segment. Rearrangements were classified as productive when the CDR3 lacked stop codons and remained in frame with V and J, and all other rearrangements were classified as non-productive. CDR3 was defined by IMGT convention, running from the second conserved V-encoded cysteine to the conserved J-encoded phenylalanine. The earlier analysis of around 640 of the donors excluded sequences that lacked an unambiguous match to a single V gene segment. An earlier analysis of a few hundred of the donors classified V segments as functional when productive rearrangements were above 56.7% and as segregating when the standard deviation between donors was above 5%. A statistical classification framework was built to diagnose cytomegalovirus status from the catalog of TCR beta chain sequences. In a later analysis, V and J genes were assigned by comparing TCR nucleotide sequences against IMGT/GENE-DB human TR gene sequences. A later analysis assigned CDR3 sequences and most-parsimonious VDJ recombination scenarios with the TCRdist pipeline. In a later analysis, each TCR beta chain was defined by its CDR3 amino acid sequence together with its V-gene family, and reads without a unique V-gene family were excluded. As a way to deal with suspected cross-contamination and a sequencing artifact, a later analysis dropped hundreds of nucleotide sequences that were highly shared and had low generation probability. A later analysis calculated a clonal expansion index for each public chain from normalized within-repertoire ranks of inferred template counts. Generation probabilities in a later analysis came from a VDJ recombination model fitted to out-of-frame rearrangements, and those results were checked against IGoR. Hypergeometric tests were used in a later analysis to score TCR-TCR, TCR-HLA and TCR-CMV co-occurrence, with a repertoire-size bias correction applied to the TCR pairs. In a later analysis, false discovery rates were estimated by permuting HLA or CMV assignments 20 times. In a later analysis, co-occurring TCRs were grouped with DBSCAN, and TCRdist sequence similarity was added when clustering was performed within HLA-allele-positive subsets. Co-occurrence clustering excluded repertoires with fewer than 30,000 or more than 120,000 public chains, plus five with anomalous nucleotide sharing. The immuneACCESS repertoire file appears here via TCRdb, limited to in-frame rearrangements. These files lack a portion of the clones; in checked studies, under half of the deficit traces to unresolved V genes, and the cause of the others is not known. That table gives V, J and clone size, and the DNA gave D and trimming. This sample comprises about 130,000 clones, about four fifths of them detected only once. Approximately 0.99% of the sample belongs to the ten largest clones.

Sequencing was performed on PBMCs. The chain is encoded by TRBV18 joined to TRBJ2-7; there is no confident call for the D gene. The receptor was isolated from a male donor in good health and CMV-seronegative. The CDR3 region reads CASSPSQAREQYF. DNA sequence: TGTGCCAGCTCACCAAGCCAAGCCCGGGAGCAGTACTTC.